The sequence of this T cell receptor beta chain was determined in a study of blood T cell repertoires in COVID-19 (dated by TCRdb to about 2020). Some background on the complete study: Collaborator samples came from the United States, Italy and Spain and covered acute and convalescent phases of COVID-19. The prospective study material was composed of cDNA or gDNA derived from T cells, B-cell-depleted T cells, or PBMCs. The dataset comprised deeply sampled blood TCRbeta repertoires from subjects exposed to, actively infected with, or recovered from COVID-19. The repertoires were released in a freely available public database intended as a resource for research on the immune response to SARS-CoV-2. Samples were obtained from the ongoing ImmuneRACE study (first 160 participants) and from some 1,200 subjects provided by 6 global collaborators. Nearly every sample came with metadata listing a de-identified subject ID, COVID-19 status, age in years and sex. Where available, HLA class I and class II types were taken from metadata supplied by the sample provider and were not determined by assay-based typing. What the research found in general, with its limitations: How much clinical and demographic metadata was included differed by source and by participant, and the metadata was provided uncurated.

Whole blood was collected in K2EDTA tubes by collaborating institutions according to the institutions' own protocols. Collaborator samples were shipped for TCRbeta analysis as frozen whole blood, isolated PBMCs, or DNA extracted from either sample type. TCRbeta CDR3 regions were amplified from genomic DNA using the immunoSEQ Assay, a bias-controlled multiplex PCR. The original pipeline was this. Nucleated cell counts per sample were estimated from amplification of reference gene primers within the assay. To quantify the absolute abundance of each unique TCRbeta CDR3 rearrangement, sequence reads were collapsed and filtered. For each sample, productive Simpson clonality was calculated as the square root of Simpson's diversity index across productive rearrangements. TCRdb stores this immuneACCESS table with in-frame sequences only. Part of the clones is absent; in the studies checked, under half of the shortfall reflects unresolved V genes, and no reason is known for the rest. D and trimming come from the DNA, and the V and J calls and clone size come from that table. This sample holds about 99,000 clones; 84% were observed only once. Roughly 2.1% of the sample is held by the ten biggest clonotypes.

There are 12 amino acids in the CDR3, from cysteine to phenylalanine inclusive. Only CDR3 DNA remains: 36 bases, in frame from the first base. The junction carries 8 bases between V and J, which are trimmed by 6 bases and 6 bases respectively. CDR1 and CDR2 (KGHSH, LQKENI) derive from the germline V gene. This clone has only one observation. Its antigen target is currently unknown. Qualities for individual bases were not recorded, and no much larger clone is one base off. The source material was peripheral blood. This receptor was obtained from a man in his 70s with active or convalescent COVID-19. The V gene is TRBV18 and the J gene is TRBJ2-2, with no D gene named confidently. For the CDR3, the sequence is CASSPSAGELFF. The DNA reads as follows: TGTGCCAGCTCCCCAAGCGCCGGGGAGCTGTTTTTT. Here the CDR3 is joined to the reference TRBV18 and TRBJ2-2 genes, and the full variable domain is: NAGVMQNPRHLVRRRGQEARLRCSPMKGHSHVYWYRQLPEEGLKFMVYLQKENIIDESGMPKERFSAEFPKEGPSILRIQQVVRGDSAAYFCASSPSAGELFFGEGSRLTVL.